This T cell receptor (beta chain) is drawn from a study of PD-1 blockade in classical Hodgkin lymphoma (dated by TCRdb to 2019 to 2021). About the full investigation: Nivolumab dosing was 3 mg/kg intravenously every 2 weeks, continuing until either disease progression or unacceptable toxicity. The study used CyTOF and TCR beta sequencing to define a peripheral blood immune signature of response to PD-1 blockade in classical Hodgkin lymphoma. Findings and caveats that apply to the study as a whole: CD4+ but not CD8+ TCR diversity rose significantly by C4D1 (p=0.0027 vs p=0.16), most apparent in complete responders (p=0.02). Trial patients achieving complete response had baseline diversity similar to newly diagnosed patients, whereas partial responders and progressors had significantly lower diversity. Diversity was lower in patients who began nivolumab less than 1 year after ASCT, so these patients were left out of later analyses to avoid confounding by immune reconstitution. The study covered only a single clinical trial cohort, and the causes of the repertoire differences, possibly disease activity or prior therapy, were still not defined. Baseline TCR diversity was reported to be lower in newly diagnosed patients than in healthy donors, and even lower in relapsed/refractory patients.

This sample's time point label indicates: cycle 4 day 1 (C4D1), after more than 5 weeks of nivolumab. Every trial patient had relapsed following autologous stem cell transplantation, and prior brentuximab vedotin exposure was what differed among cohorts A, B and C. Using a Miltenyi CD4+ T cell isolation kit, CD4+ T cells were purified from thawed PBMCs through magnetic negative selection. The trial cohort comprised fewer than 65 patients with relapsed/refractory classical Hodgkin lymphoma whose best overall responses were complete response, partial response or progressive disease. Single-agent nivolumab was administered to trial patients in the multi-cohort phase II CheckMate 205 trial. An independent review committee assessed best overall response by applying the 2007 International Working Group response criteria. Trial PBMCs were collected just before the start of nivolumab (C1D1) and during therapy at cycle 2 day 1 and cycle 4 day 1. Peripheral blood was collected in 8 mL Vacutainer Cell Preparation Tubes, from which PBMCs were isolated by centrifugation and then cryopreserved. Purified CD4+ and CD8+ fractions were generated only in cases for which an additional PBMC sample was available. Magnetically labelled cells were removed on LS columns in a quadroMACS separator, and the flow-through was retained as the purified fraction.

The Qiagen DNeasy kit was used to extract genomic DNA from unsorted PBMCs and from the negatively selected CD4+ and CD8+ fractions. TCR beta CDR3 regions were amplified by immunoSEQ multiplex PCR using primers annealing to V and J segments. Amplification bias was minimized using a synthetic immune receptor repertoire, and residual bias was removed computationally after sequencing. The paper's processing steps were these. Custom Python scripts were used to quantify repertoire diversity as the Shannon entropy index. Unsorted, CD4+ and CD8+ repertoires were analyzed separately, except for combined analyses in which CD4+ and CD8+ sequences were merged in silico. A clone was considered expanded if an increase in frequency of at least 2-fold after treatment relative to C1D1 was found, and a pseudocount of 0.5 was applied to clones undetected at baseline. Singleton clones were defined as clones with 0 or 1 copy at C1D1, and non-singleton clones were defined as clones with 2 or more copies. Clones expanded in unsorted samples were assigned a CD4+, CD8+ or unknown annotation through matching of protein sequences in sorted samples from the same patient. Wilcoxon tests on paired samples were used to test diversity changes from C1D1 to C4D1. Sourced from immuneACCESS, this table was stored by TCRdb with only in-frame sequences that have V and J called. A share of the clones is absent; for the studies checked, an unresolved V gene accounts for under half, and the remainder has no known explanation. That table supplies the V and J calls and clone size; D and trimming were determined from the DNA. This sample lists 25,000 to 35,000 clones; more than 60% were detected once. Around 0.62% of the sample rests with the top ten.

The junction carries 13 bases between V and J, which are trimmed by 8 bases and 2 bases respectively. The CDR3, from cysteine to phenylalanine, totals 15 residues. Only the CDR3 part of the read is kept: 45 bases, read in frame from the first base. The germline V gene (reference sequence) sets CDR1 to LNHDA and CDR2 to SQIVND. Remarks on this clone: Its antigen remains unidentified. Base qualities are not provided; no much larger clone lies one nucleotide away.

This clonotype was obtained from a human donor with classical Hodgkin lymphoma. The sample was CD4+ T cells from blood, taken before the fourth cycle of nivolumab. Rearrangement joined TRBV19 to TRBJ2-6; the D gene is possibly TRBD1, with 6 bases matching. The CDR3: CASLSTGTGANVLTF. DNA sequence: TGTGCCAGTCTTTCCACAGGGACTGGGGCCAACGTCCTGACTTTC.